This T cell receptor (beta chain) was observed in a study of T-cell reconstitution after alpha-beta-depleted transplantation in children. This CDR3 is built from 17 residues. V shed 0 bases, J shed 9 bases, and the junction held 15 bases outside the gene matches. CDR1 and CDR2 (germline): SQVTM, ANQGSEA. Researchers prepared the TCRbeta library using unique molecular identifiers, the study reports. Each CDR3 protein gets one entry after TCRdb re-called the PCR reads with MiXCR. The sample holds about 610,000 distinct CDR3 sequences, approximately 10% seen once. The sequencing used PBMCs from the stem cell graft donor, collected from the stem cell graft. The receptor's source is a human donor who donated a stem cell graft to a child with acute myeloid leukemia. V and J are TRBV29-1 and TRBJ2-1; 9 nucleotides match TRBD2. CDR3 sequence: CSVEEGGLARGDIEQFF. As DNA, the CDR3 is TGCAGCGTTGAAGAAGGGGGACTAGCCCGAGGGGACATTGAGCAGTTCTTC.